This is a list of T cell receptor beta chains from one sample in a study of T-cell reconstitution after alpha-beta-depleted transplantation in children. TCRdb ran MiXCR on the PCR reads and lists one entry per CDR3 protein. The sample shows more than 200,000 distinct CDR3 sequences, about 23% of them seen only once. The sequencing here drew on PBMCs, taken before TCRalphabeta/CD19-depleted stem cell transplant. These TCRs come from a girl aged 2 to 10 with Fanconi anemia, due to receive a stem cell transplant. Each CDR3 is given with its conserved first and last residue. Each record gives: clone size, J gene, D gene, V gene, CDR3 DNA, CDR3 protein. A D gene is named only where the DNA matches it firmly. Expanded clones are given a class, and other clones once, few, many or no size at all.

>NA|TRBJ2-3|NA|TRBV28
TGTGCCAGCACTCGAGGACAGTTCACAGATACGCAGTATTTT
CASTRGQFTDTQYF
>many|TRBJ1-2|NA|TRBV20-1
TGCAGTGCAAGAAGGGGGAGAGGGGGCTACACCTTC
CSARRGRGGYTF
>NA|TRBJ1-5|NA|TRBV29-1
TGCAGCGTTAAACTACAGGGAAGCAATCAGCCCCAGCATTTT
CSVKLQGSNQPQHF
>few|TRBJ2-7|NA|TRBV29-1
TGCAGCGTTGAGGACGGGAGCGCCTACGAGCAGTACTTC
CSVEDGSAYEQYF
>few|TRBJ2-1|TRBD2|TRBV29-1
TGCAGCGTTGAGCGGGAGGGCCTGTACAATGAGCAGTTCTTC
CSVEREGLYNEQFF
>few|TRBJ2-5|NA|TRBV7-6
TGTGCCAGCAGCTTAAATTCCGGGACGCTCCAAGAGACCCAGTACTTC
CASSLNSGTLQETQYF
>NA|TRBJ2-7|TRBD2|TRBV5-1
TGCGCCAGCAGTTACGGACTAGCGGGAGCTTACGAGCAGTACTTC
CASSYGLAGAYEQYF
>NA|TRBJ2-7|TRBD1|TRBV7-6
TGTGCCAGCAGCCCCCTTCGGGGAGCAGGGGGCATCTACGAGCAGTACTTC
CASSPLRGAGGIYEQYF
>NA|TRBJ2-7|TRBD2|TRBV12-3/TRBV12-4
TGTGCCAGCAGTGCCGGGACTAGCGGCTACGAGCAGTACTTC
CASSAGTSGYEQYF
>NA|TRBJ1-1|NA|TRBV12-3/TRBV12-4
TGTGCCAGCAGTTTTGGGGACACTGAAGCTTTCTTT
CASSFGDTEAFF
>NA|TRBJ2-7|NA|TRBV19
TGTGCCAGTAGTATGACAGAGGCCTACGAGCAGTACTTC
CASSMTEAYEQYF
>NA|TRBJ1-4|NA|TRBV29-1
TGCAGCGCTACGAGCGAAAAACTGTTTTTT
CSATSEKLFF
>many|TRBJ2-5|NA|TRBV29-1
TGCAGCGTTGCGTTAGGATCTGGGGAGACCCAGTACTTC
CSVALGSGETQYF
>NA|TRBJ2-1|TRBD2|TRBV12-3/TRBV12-4
TGTGCCAGCAGCCGTACCGGGACTATCAACCACCGGCAGTTCTTC
CASSRTGTINHRQFF
>few|TRBJ2-3|TRBD2|TRBV20-1
TGCAGTGCTAGAGATCGCGGGAGACTCAGCACAGATACGCAGTATTTT
CSARDRGRLSTDTQYF
>few|TRBJ1-1|TRBD1|TRBV20-1
TGCAGTGCTAGAGATGGCAGACAGGGGATGAACACTGAAGCTTTCTTT
CSARDGRQGMNTEAFF
>many|TRBJ2-3|NA|TRBV27
TGTGCCAGCAGTTCTTACTTGGGACGTACAGGGAGAGATACGCAGTATTTT
CASSSYLGRTGRDTQYF
>once|TRBJ2-1|NA|TRBV27
TGTGCCAGCCGCCGCGGTGCCAATGAGCAGTTCTTC
CASRRGANEQFF
>NA|TRBJ2-3|TRBD1|TRBV7-2
TGTGCCAGCAGCTTTGACAGGGGTGGCACAGATACGCAGTATTTT
CASSFDRGGTDTQYF
>NA|TRBJ2-7|NA|TRBV11-2
TGTGCCAGCAGCTTAGTAGTACCGGCTGACAGCTTTTACGAGCAGTACTTC
CASSLVVPADSFYEQYF
>many|TRBJ2-7|TRBD2|TRBV12-3/TRBV12-4
TGTGCCAGCAGTTTAAGCTCCAACGGACTAGGGCAGTACTTC
CASSLSSNGLGQYF
>few|TRBJ2-7|TRBD2|TRBV7-9
TGTTCCAGCAGCCCAAGCGGGAGGTCCTCCTACGAGCAGTACTTC
CSSSPSGRSSYEQYF
>few|TRBJ2-1|NA|TRBV20-1
TGCAGTGTTGAAGAAGGAAGTAATGAGCAGTTCTTC
CSVEEGSNEQFF
>few|TRBJ2-7|NA|TRBV25-1
TGTGCCAGCAGTGAGGCCCGGCCGGGACTCCACTCCTACGAGCAGTACTTC
CASSEARPGLHSYEQYF
>many|TRBJ2-1|NA|TRBV29-1
TGCAGCGTTGATACCATTGGGAGTTCCTACAATGAGCAGTTCTTC
CSVDTIGSSYNEQFF
>few|TRBJ2-7|NA|TRBV18
TGTGCCAGCTCACGTCCTAACGGGGCCGGACCCTACGAGCAGTACTTC
CASSRPNGAGPYEQYF
>many|TRBJ2-3|TRBD2|TRBV5-4
TGTGCCAGCAGCCACATTGGACTAGCGGATTTCACAGATACGCAGTATTTT
CASSHIGLADFTDTQYF
>NA|TRBJ2-7|TRBD1|TRBV28
TGTGCCAGCAGTATACCCGGGACAGGGATTGGCGAGCAGTACTTC
CASSIPGTGIGEQYF
>NA|TRBJ2-3|NA|TRBV11-2
TGTGCCAGCAGCCGGAAGGACGCACTGCGCACAGATACGCAGTATTTT
CASSRKDALRTDTQYF
>NA|TRBJ2-1|TRBD2|TRBV14
TGTGCCAGCAGCCCCACTAGCGGCCCCAATGAGCAGTTCTTC
CASSPTSGPNEQFF
>many|TRBJ2-1|NA|TRBV24-1
TGTGCCACCAGTGAGACCTTTGGCGAATTTTACAATGAGCAGTTCTTC
CATSETFGEFYNEQFF
>NA|TRBJ2-7|TRBD2|TRBV28
TGTGCCAGCAGCCTCCCCAGGAGGGGACTAGCCCAACCCGAGCAGTACTTC
CASSLPRRGLAQPEQYF
>many|TRBJ2-7|NA|TRBV29-1
TGCAGCGTTGTTTTGCGGGGCGAGCAGTACTTC
CSVVLRGEQYF
>NA|TRBJ2-1|NA|TRBV2
TGTGCCAGCAGTGTGGCGCCGAGCTCCTACAATGAGCAGTTCTTC
CASSVAPSSYNEQFF
>few|TRBJ2-3|NA|TRBV27
TGTGCCAGCAGTTTATCGGTTGGGGGAGCGGATACGCAGTATTTT
CASSLSVGGADTQYF
>many|TRBJ2-5|NA|TRBV5-5
TGTGCCAGCAGCTTGGAAGTCCGGTTAAGGCAAGAGACCCAGTACTTC
CASSLEVRLRQETQYF
>NA|TRBJ2-2|TRBD2|TRBV29-1
TGCAGCGCGGGACTAGAGGAGCTGTTTTTT
CSAGLEELFF
>NA|TRBJ2-3|TRBD2|TRBV7-2
TGTGCCAGCAGCTTAGCCGGCGCGGGGGGGGTAAGCACAGATACGCAGTATTTT
CASSLAGAGGVSTDTQYF
>many|TRBJ2-6|TRBD1|TRBV20-1
TGCAGTGCTCGTAACCGGGACAGGAACTCTGGGGCCAACGTCCTGACTTTC
CSARNRDRNSGANVLTF
>NA|TRBJ2-7|TRBD2|TRBV6-2/TRBV6-3
TGTGCCAGCAACTTAGCGGGGGCCTACGAGCAGTACTTC
CASNLAGAYEQYF
>many|TRBJ2-7|TRBD2|TRBV4-2
TGTGCCAGCAGCCAAGCTACTAGCGGGAGCTACGAGCAGTACTTC
CASSQATSGSYEQYF
>few|TRBJ2-5|TRBD2|TRBV28
TGTGCCAGCAGTTTCCCCGGACTAGCGGTTCAAGAGACCCAGTACTTC
CASSFPGLAVQETQYF
>many|TRBJ2-7|TRBD2|TRBV6-1
TGTGCCAGCAGAATGAGAGAGCGGGGGGTGTTCTCCTACGAGCAGTACTTC
CASRMRERGVFSYEQYF
>NA|TRBJ2-5|TRBD1|TRBV20-1
TGCAGTGCAGAGAGGACAGGCCACCAAGAGACCCAGTACTTC
CSAERTGHQETQYF
>few|TRBJ2-7|NA|TRBV29-1
TGCAGCGTTGGAATAGGTCTCCCGCTTACCTACGAGCAGTACTTC
CSVGIGLPLTYEQYF